The clone carrying this T cell receptor (beta chain) occurred once. The data originate from a study of CD8 T cells in Susac syndrome. The germline V gene encodes CDR1 MNHNY and CDR2 SVGAGI (reference sequence). The ends were cut back, 6 bases at V and 3 bases at J, with 17 bases in the middle. The CDR3 totals 15 residues. RNA totalling about 0.45 to 1 ug underwent reverse transcription with random hexamers. TCRdb analysed the immunoSEQ multiplex PCR reads with MiXCR anew, one entry per CDR3 protein. The profile shows some 140,000 distinct CDR3 sequences, roughly 76% of them singletons. This TCR derives from a human donor with multiple sclerosis. The genes are TRBV6-6 and TRBJ1-2; D might be TRBD1 (6 bases). The sequenced sample consisted of CD8+ T cells from PBMCs. CDR3 nucleotide sequence: TGTGCCAGCAGCTCTCGGGGCGGGGGCTACTATGGCTACACCTTC. It encodes CASSSRGGGYYGYTF.